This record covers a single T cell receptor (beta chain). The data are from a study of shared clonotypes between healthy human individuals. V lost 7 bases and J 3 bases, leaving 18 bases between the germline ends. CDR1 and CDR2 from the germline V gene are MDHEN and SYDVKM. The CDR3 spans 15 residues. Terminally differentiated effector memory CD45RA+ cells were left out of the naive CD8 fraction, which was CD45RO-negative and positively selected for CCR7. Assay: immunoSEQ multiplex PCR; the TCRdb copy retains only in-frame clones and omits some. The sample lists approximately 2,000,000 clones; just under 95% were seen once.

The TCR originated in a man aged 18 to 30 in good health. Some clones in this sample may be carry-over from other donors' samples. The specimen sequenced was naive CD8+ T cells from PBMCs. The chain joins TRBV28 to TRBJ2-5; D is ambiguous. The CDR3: CASIPFGAPKETQYF. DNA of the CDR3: TGTGCCAGCATCCCCTTTGGAGCACCTAAAGAGACCCAGTACTTC.